What follows are 27 T cell receptor beta chains derived from one specimen sequenced in a study of CXCR3-negative and CXCR3-positive naive CD8 T cells. Notes on the study in general: A higher hydrophobicity marked the TRB CDR3s of CXCR3-positive naive cells versus CXCR3-negative naive cells.

UMI-labeled 5' RACE yielded the TRB cDNA libraries. TCRdb re-called the 5' RACE reads and shows each CDR3 protein once, DNA omitted. Its table records over 100,000 distinct CDR3 sequences. Their target antigens are unknown. Source material: naive CXCR3+ CD8+ T cells from blood. Subset here: CD45RO-CCR7+CD27+CD95- naive CD8+ T cells expressing CXCR3 (TNR3+). The receptors come from a human donor in good health. Some clones in this sample may be carry-over from other donors' samples.

The V gene is TRBV7-8, the J gene TRBJ2-2; TCRdb reports TRBD1, a call that lacks DNA to check it against. In germline, CDR1 is SGHVS, CDR2 FQNEAQ. CDR3 length equals 18 residues. This chain's CDR3 is CASTQVGGGLTNTGELFF.

This chain links TRBV5-1 with TRBJ1-3; TCRdb designates TRBD1, a call that cannot be tested without DNA. Germline V CDR1 and CDR2: SGHRS, YFSETQ. The CDR3 extends over 16 amino acids. The CDR3 is CASSLGGASSGNTIYF.

The chain links TRBV6-2 or TRBV6-3 to TRBJ2-1; TCRdb picks TRBD2, but there is no DNA to check that call. The CDR3 spans 18 residues. Germline V gene sequence: CDR1 MNHEY, CDR2 SVGEGT. CDR3 sequence: CASSYSRLAGGTYNEQFF.

This chain connects TRBV25-1 to TRBJ1-3; TCRdb returns TRBD1, unconfirmable since there is no DNA. CDR3 length equals 11 residues. Germline V lookup: CDR1 MGHDK, CDR2 SYGVNS. CDR3 residues: CASSERGTIYF.

The chain has TRBV5-1 and TRBJ1-5; there is no DNA to check the TCRdb D call of TRBD1. The germline gives CDR1 SGHRS, CDR2 YFSETQ. The length of the CDR3 is 14 residues. The CDR3 here is CASSRGGGGQPQHF. The whole variable domain, filled in from reference TRBV5-1 and TRBJ1-5, reads KAGVTQTPRYLIKTRGQQVTLSCSPISGHRSVSWYQQTPGQGLQFLFEYFSETQRNKGNFPGRFSGRQFSNSRSEMNVSTLELGDSALYLCASSRGGGGQPQHFGDGTRLSIL.

This chain joins TRBV5-5 and TRBJ2-5; TCRdb proposes TRBD2, but this gene call is untestable without DNA. The CDR3 totals 19 residues. Germline CDR1 reads SGHKS; CDR2 reads YYEKEE (reference sequence). CDR3 sequence: CASSLRRLAGGPPGETQYF.

J is TRBJ1-2 and V is TRBV3-1. Germline CDR1 and CDR2: LGHDT and YNNKEL (reference sequence). This CDR3 contains 15 residues. CDR3 loop: CASSQDGRNNYGYTF.

The chain recombines TRBV12-3 or TRBV12-4 with TRBJ2-3; TCRdb gives TRBD2 as the D gene, but with no DNA this cannot be confirmed. The CDR3 totals 16 residues. CDR3 loop: CASSRLFARATDTQYF.

The J gene is TRBJ2-5, the V gene TRBV6-5; TCRdb lists TRBD2, though no DNA is available to test this call. Germline loops: CDR1 MNHEY, CDR2 SVGAGI. The CDR3 extends over 14 amino acids. CDR3 amino acids: CASSYSTSPETQYF.

The chain recombines TRBV14 with TRBJ2-7. Germline CDR1 is SGHDN and CDR2 is FVKESK. There are 15 residues in the CDR3. The CDR3 reads CASRPPRSSSYEQYF.

The gene calls are TRBV15 and TRBJ2-1. CDR3 length: 13 residues. Germline V gene sequence: CDR1 LNHNV, CDR2 YYDKDF (reference sequence). CDR3 loop: CATSETPYNEQFF.

The chain joins TRBV11-2 to TRBJ2-1; the TCRdb D gene call, TRBD2, has no DNA to confirm it. This CDR3 comprises 13 residues. Per germline, CDR1 SGHAT and CDR2 FQNNGV. The CDR3 loop reads CASSLEERNEQFF.

J is TRBJ1-1 and V is TRBV3-1; TCRdb picks TRBD1, but there is no DNA to check that call. The CDR3 length is 16 residues. Germline assignment: CDR1 LGHDT and CDR2 YNNKEL (reference sequence). The CDR3 sequence is CASSQDRWGENTEAFF. Filled out from reference TRBV3-1 and TRBJ1-1, the complete variable domain reads DTAVSQTPKYLVTQMGNDKSIKCEQNLGHDTMYWYKQDSKKFLKIMFSYNNKELIINETVPNRFSPKSPDKAHLNLHINSLELGDSAVYFCASSQDRWGENTEAFFGQGTRLTVV.

This chain's CDR3 is CASSLERGGLDEQFF. The V call is TRBV11-3, the J call TRBJ2-1; TCRdb reports TRBD2, a call that lacks DNA to check it against. There are 15 residues in the CDR3. The germline gives CDR1 SGHNT, CDR2 YENEEA. The full variable domain, completed using reference TRBV11-3 and TRBJ2-1, is EAGVVQSPRYKIIEKKQPVAFWCNPISGHNTLYWYLQNLGQGPELLIRYENEEAVDDSQLPKDRFSAERLKGVDSTLKIQPAELGDSAVYLCASSLERGGLDEQFFGPGTRLTVL.

The chain is built from TRBV27 and TRBJ1-1; checking the TCRdb D call of TRBD1 is not possible without DNA. CDR3 length: 14 amino acids. CDR1 is MNHEY and CDR2 is SMNVEV in the germline V gene (reference sequence). CDR3 protein: CAGSWDRVNTEAFF.

The chain employs TRBV4-1 and TRBJ2-3. The CDR3 contains 13 residues. The germline V gene has CDR1 MGHRA and CDR2 YSYEKL. CDR3 protein: CASSQDQPDTQYF.

The CDR3 is CASSFYLAGDGTQYF. The rearrangement uses TRBV28 and TRBJ2-5; TCRdb's assignment of TRBD2 cannot be checked, as there is no DNA. This CDR3 region has 15 residues. Germline CDR1 MDHEN, CDR2 SYDVKM.

The chain carries TRBV7-2 and TRBJ2-1; TCRdb selects TRBD2, and the lack of DNA leaves this call unchecked. The CDR3 extends over 15 amino acids. Germline values: CDR1 SGHTA, CDR2 FQGNSA. CDR3 sequence reads: CASSSTSGGAWEQFF.

The J gene is TRBJ2-7, the V gene TRBV13; the D call from TCRdb, TRBD1, cannot be confirmed without DNA. The CDR3 runs to 16 residues. Germline CDR1 is PRHDT and CDR2 is FYEKMQ (reference sequence). The CDR3 spells CASSQDPGTRSYEQYF.

The chain combines TRBV29-1 with TRBJ2-7; the D gene TCRdb calls, TRBD1, cannot be checked with no DNA. CDR1 and CDR2 from the germline V gene are SQVTM and ANQGSEA. The CDR3 extends over 15 amino acids. CDR3 loop: CSVEGGRSQSYEQYF.

The rearrangement uses TRBV20-1 and TRBJ2-7; absent DNA, TCRdb's TRBD1 call cannot be checked. The CDR3 is 12 amino acids. Germline CDR1 reads DFQATT; CDR2 reads SNEGSKA (reference sequence). This CDR3 is CSARGAGYEQYF.

The chain joins TRBV2 to TRBJ1-2; without DNA, the TCRdb call of TRBD1 cannot be checked. CDR1 and CDR2 (germline): SNHLY, FYNNEI. This CDR3 is built from 17 residues. The CDR3 loop reads CASSEAVDHPQGYGYTF.

This chain uses TRBV4-1 with TRBJ2-1. Germline V CDR1 and CDR2: MGHRA, YSYEKL. CDR3 size: 14 residues. The CDR3 sequence is CASSQEGASNEQFF.

V usage is TRBV28 and J usage is TRBJ2-6. This CDR3 comprises 15 residues. Germline V lookup: CDR1 MDHEN, CDR2 SYDVKM. The CDR3 loop is CASSLLISGANVLTF.

The chain is built from TRBV7-2 and TRBJ1-1; TCRdb outputs TRBD1, but without DNA this stays unchecked. This CDR3 spans 15 amino acids. Germline V CDR1 and CDR2: SGHTA, FQGNSA. CDR3 amino acids: CASSPLQGPNTEAFF. The full variable domain, with the rest looked up from reference TRBV7-2 and TRBJ1-1, is GAGVSQSPSNKVTEKGKDVELRCDPISGHTALYWYRQSLGQGLEFLIYFQGNSAPDKSGLPSDRFSAERTGGSVSTLTIQRTQQEDSAVYLCASSPLQGPNTEAFFGQGTRLTVV.

The chain combines TRBV19 with TRBJ2-7; TCRdb proposes TRBD1, but this gene call is untestable without DNA. Germline loops: CDR1 LNHDA, CDR2 SQIVND (reference sequence). The CDR3 loop spans 16 amino acids. CDR3 protein: CASSIDTGIGIYEQYF.

The chain combines TRBV30 with TRBJ2-7. CDR1 is GTSNPN and CDR2 is SVGIG in the germline V gene (reference sequence). CDR3 length equals 13 residues. CDR3 in amino acids: CAWSAGSFYEQYF. Full variable domain (rest looked up from reference TRBV30 and TRBJ2-7): SQTIHQWPATLVQPVGSPLSLECTVEGTSNPNLYWYRQAAGRGLQLLFYSVGIGQISSEVPQNLSASRPQDRQFILSSKKLLLSDSGFYLCAWSAGSFYEQYFGPGTRLTVT.